Below, 4 T cell receptor beta chains from the same sample are listed, as sequenced in a study of identical twins. TCRdb redid the calling of the 5' RACE reads with MiXCR, one entry per CDR3 protein. The table records hundreds of thousands of distinct CDR3 sequences, roughly 7.2% of them present only once. These data were also filed under a second study, of yellow fever vaccine responses in identical twins.

The sample taken for sequencing was PBMCs. The receptors derive from a woman between 18 and 29 years old in good health.

This clonotype was counted between two and nine times. The chain links TRBV5-1 to TRBJ2-2, with a tentative D call TRBD1 (5 bases). Germline V gene data show CDR1 as SGHRS and CDR2 as YFSETQ. The V end lost 4 bases, the J end lost 8 bases, and 18 bases lay between the germline ends. CDR3 size: 15 residues. The CDR3 sequence is CASSPLQGPAGELFF. The CDR3 bases are TGCGCCAGCAGCCCGCTCCAGGGCCCAGCAGGGGAGCTGTTTTTT. Full variable domain (remainder filled in from reference TRBV5-1 and TRBJ2-2): KAGVTQTPRYLIKTRGQQVTLSCSPISGHRSVSWYQQTPGQGLQFLFEYFSETQRNKGNFPGRFSGRQFSNSRSEMNVSTLELGDSALYLCASSPLQGPAGELFFGEGSRLTVL.

The rearrangement joins TRBV29-1 to TRBJ2-3; 8 bases map to TRBD2. The CDR3 contains 15 residues. V lost 3 bases, J lost 2 bases, and 7 bases stayed unmatched. Germline V gives CDR1 SQVTM, CDR2 ANQGSEA. The CDR3 region is CSVEFLAGYTDTQYF. CDR3 nucleotides: TGCAGCGTTGAGTTCTTAGCGGGGTACACAGATACGCAGTATTTT.

There are many counts of this clonotype. The chain uses TRBV25-1 and TRBJ2-7; D perhaps matches TRBD1 (6 bases). The CDR3 extends over 13 amino acids. Between the trimmed V and J ends, which lost 10 bases and 2 bases, there was a span of 15 bases. The germline V gene encodes CDR1 MGHDK and CDR2 SYGVNS. The chain's CDR3 is CATETGTTYEQYF. As DNA, the CDR3 is TGTGCCACCGAGACAGGCACAACCTACGAGCAGTACTTC.

This clonotype has more than one count but fewer than ten. The V gene is TRBV5-5, the J gene TRBJ2-3, with TRBD2 matching over 7 bases. Unmatched junction bases numbered 9, after V lost 1 base and J lost 10 bases. The CDR3 consists of 14 residues. Germline lookup yields CDR1 SGHKS and CDR2 YYEKEE (reference sequence). The DNA for the CDR3 is TGTGCCAGCAGCTTGCAATCGGTGCTAGCGGCGCAGTATTTT. Amino acid sequence: CASSLQSVLAAQYF.